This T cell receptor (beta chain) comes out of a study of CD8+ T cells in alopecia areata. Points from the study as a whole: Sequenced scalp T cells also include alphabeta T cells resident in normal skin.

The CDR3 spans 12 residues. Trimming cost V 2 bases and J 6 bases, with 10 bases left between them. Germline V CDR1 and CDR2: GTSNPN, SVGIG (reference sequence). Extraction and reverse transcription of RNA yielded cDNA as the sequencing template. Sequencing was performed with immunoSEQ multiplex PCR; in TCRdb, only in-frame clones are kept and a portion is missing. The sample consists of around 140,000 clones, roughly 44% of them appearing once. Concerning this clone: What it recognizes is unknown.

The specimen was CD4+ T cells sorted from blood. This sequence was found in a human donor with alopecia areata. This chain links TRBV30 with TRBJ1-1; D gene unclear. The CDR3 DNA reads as TGTGCCTGGAGTTTACGACTGTCTGAAGCTTTCTTT. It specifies CAWSLRLSEAFF.